The clone carrying this T cell receptor (beta chain) has only a few counts. The antigen remains unidentified. This record comes from a study of T-cell memory formation after mild COVID-19. General observations from the study: For contracting clones, CD4+ ones sat mainly in CM and EM, CD8+ in EMRA. The study found balanced CD4/CD8 in clones contracting day 15 to 85 and a CD4+ lean in later expanders. Second-wave clones that peaked on day 37 lacked confirmed SARS-CoV-2 specificity.

MiXCR, applied by TCRdb to the 5' RACE reads, yields one record per CDR3 protein. The repertoire includes some 250,000 distinct CDR3 sequences, over 15% of them detected once, and 23% sits in the top ten. The CDR3 sequence is 18 residues long. The germline V gene encodes CDR1 DFQATT and CDR2 SNEGSKA (reference sequence). The trim removed 6 bases at V and 8 bases at J, leaving 21 bases unmatched. The rearrangement uses TRBV20-1 and TRBJ2-1; 11 nucleotides match TRBD2. This clonotype was obtained from a man in his late teens or twenties who had mild COVID-19 (a few samples of this study predate the infection). Cell type and time point are not known. Material for sequencing was PBMCs or a T cell subset sorted from them (not recorded which). The CDR3 spells CSALGRASGGLGWDEQFF. In DNA, the CDR3 is TGCAGTGCCCTCGGGCGGGCTAGCGGGGGGCTAGGTTGGGATGAGCAGTTCTTC.